The table lists the clone carrying this T cell receptor (beta chain) with a few counts. Its antigen is still unknown. The data belong to a study of shared clonotypes between healthy human individuals. Overall study context: In total, the donors were a couple of women and three men aged 18 to 49.

V was pared by 5 bases and J by 4 bases, with 14 bases between. The CDR3 is 13 residues long. Germline CDR1 reads GTSNPN; CDR2 reads SVGIG (reference sequence). Genomic DNA of each subset was evenly split across several immunoSEQ plates. Original methodology: Because ImmunoSEQ provided only junction sequences with no quality scores, the filtering differed. TCRdb's copy holds only in-frame clones and misses some; the assay was immunoSEQ multiplex PCR. D and trimming were read from the DNA, whereas the V and J calls and clone size are those reported in that table. The sample gives 1,100,000 or so clones, approximately 78% of which show up once; more than 0.5% is in the top ten. Notes on the study in general: Roughly 5% of naive CD4 clonotypes were shared across four donors.

This chain uses TRBV30 with TRBJ1-1; possible D gene TRBD1, 6 bases. Sequencing was carried out using memory CD4+ T cells from PBMCs. Subset: CD45RA-negative fraction. The TCR comes from a man between 18 and 29 years old in good health. Some clones in this sample may be carry-over from other donors' samples. CDR3 sequence: CAWQGFVSTEAFF. The CDR3 DNA is TGTGCCTGGCAGGGGTTTGTGAGCACTGAAGCTTTCTTT. Together with reference TRBV30 and TRBJ1-1, the CDR3 gives the full variable domain: SQTIHQWPATLVQPVGSPLSLECTVEGTSNPNLYWYRQAAGRGLQLLFYSVGIGQISSEVPQNLSASRPQDRQFILSSKKLLLSDSGFYLCAWQGFVSTEAFFGQGTRLTVV.